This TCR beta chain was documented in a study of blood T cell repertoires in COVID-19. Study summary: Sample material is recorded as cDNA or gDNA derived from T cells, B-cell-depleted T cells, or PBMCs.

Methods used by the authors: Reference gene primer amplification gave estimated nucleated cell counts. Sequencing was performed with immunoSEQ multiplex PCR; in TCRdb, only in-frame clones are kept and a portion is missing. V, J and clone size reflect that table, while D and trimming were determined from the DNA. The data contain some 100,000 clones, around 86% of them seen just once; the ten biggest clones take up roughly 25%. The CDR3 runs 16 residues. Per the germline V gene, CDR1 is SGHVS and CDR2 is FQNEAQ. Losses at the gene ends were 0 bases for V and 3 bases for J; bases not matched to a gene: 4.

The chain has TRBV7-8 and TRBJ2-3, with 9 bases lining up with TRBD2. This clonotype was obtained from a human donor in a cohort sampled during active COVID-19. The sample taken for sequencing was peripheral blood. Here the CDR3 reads CASSLAGSGGTDTQYF. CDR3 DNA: TGTGCCAGCAGCTTAGCCGGCAGCGGGGGGACAGATACGCAGTATTTT.